These T cell receptor beta chains were read from a single sample in a study of sequential checkpoint blockade in melanoma. Produced via immunoSEQ multiplex PCR; TCRdb's table is partial and in-frame only. The table includes some 14,000 clones, more than 70% detected once. Sequenced here: CD8+ T cells sorted from blood (inferred from file names), sampled from a patient given nivolumab and ipilimumab in sequence. The source is a human patient with melanoma. Some clones in this sample may be carry-over from other donors' samples. CDR3s include the opening cysteine and the closing phenylalanine or tryptophan. D genes are given only for firm matches. Clone sizes are given selectively: once, few, many, or a class where the clone is expanded.

D | size | J | length | V | DNA | CDR3
. | . | TRBJ2-7 | 13 | TRBV2 | TGTGCCAGCAGGGGACACGCCTCCTACGAGCAGTACTTC | CASRGHASYEQYF
TRBD2 | . | TRBJ2-3 | 18 | TRBV6-1 | TGTGCCAGCAGTGAAGCAACGCCTAGCGGGGGGTGGATGGATACGCAGTATTTT | CASSEATPSGGWMDTQYF
. | . | TRBJ1-3 | 15 | TRBV7-9 | TGTGCCAGCAGATTAGAGGTGGGAGAAGGAAACACCATATATTTT | CASRLEVGEGNTIYF
. | . | TRBJ2-7 | 14 | TRBV5-1 | TGCGCCAGCAGCTCAGAATCTCGATCCTACGAGCAGTACTTC | CASSSESRSYEQYF
TRBD1 | once | TRBJ1-2 | 13 | TRBV7-9 | TGTGCCAGCAGCGCCCCAGGGGGCTGGGCTCACACCTTC | CASSAPGGWAHTF
. | . | TRBJ1-1 | 12 | TRBV5-8 | TGTGCCAGCAGCTTGATGAGAAATGAAGCTTTCTTT | CASSLMRNEAFF
TRBD1 | . | TRBJ1-6 | 14 | TRBV5-4 | TGTGCCAGCAGCTTGGACAGGGGGAATTCACCCCTCCACTTT | CASSLDRGNSPLHF
TRBD1 | few | TRBJ1-5 | 16 | TRBV30 | TGTGCCTGGAGACCACCGGGGGACAGATGGAATCAGCCCCAGCATTTT | CAWRPPGDRWNQPQHF
. | . | TRBJ1-3 | 16 | TRBV7-9 | TGTGCCAGCAGCTTAAGGGGTCAGGGTCAAGGAAACACCATATATTTT | CASSLRGQGQGNTIYF
TRBD1 | . | TRBJ1-5 | 16 | TRBV7-9 | TGTGCCAGCAGTCGGGGACAGGGCTTTTCTAATCAGCCCCAGCATTTT | CASSRGQGFSNQPQHF
. | . | TRBJ2-2 | 13 | TRBV9 | TGTGCCAGCAGCGTTCCCGCGAACGGGGAGCTGTTTTTT | CASSVPANGELFF
TRBD1 | . | TRBJ1-2 | 14 | TRBV7-9 | TGTGCCAGCAGCAGGACAGGGGCGAACTATGGCTACACCTTC | CASSRTGANYGYTF
TRBD2 | . | TRBJ2-5 | 14 | TRBV5-1 | TGCGCCAGCAGCCTTAGCGGGTCTCAAGAGACCCAGTACTTC | CASSLSGSQETQYF
TRBD1 | . | TRBJ2-7 | 14 | TRBV11-2 | TGTGCCAGCAGTCCCGGGACAGGGTCCTACGAGCAGTACTTC | CASSPGTGSYEQYF
. | . | TRBJ1-1 | 16 | TRBV5-5 | TGTGCCAGCAGCTTGGACGCCCTCAGGGGGAACACTGAAGCTTTCTTT | CASSLDALRGNTEAFF
TRBD1 | . | TRBJ2-5 | 11 | TRBV30 | TGTGCCTGGAATACCGGGACAGGGGCCTACTTC | CAWNTGTGAYF
. | . | TRBJ2-1 | 15 | TRBV13 | TGTGCCAGCAGCTCGACAGTCCGGTTTGACAATGAGCAGTTCTTC | CASSSTVRFDNEQFF
. | . | TRBJ1-6 | 15 | TRBV11-2 | TGTGCCAGCAGCTTAGGGCGTAGCAGCGGGTCACCCCTCCACTTT | CASSLGRSSGSPLHF
TRBD2 | . | TRBJ2-1 | 18 | TRBV9 | TGTGCCAGCAGCCCCCGCTACTCGACTAAGCGGGGGTGCAATGAGCAGTTCTTC | CASSPRYSTKRGCNEQFF
. | once | TRBJ1-1 | 13 | TRBV4-1 | TGCGCCAGCAGCCAGGAGGGGAGGACTGAAGCTTTCTTT | CASSQEGRTEAFF
. | medium-sized | TRBJ1-2 | 18 | TRBV7-8 | TGTGCCAGCAGCTTAGTGGTGAACCCCGGACGCAGGGGCTATGGCTACACCTTC | CASSLVVNPGRRGYGYTF
TRBD2 | . | TRBJ2-1 | 15 | TRBV9 | TGTGCCAGCAGCATGACTAGCGGAAATGCCTATGAGCAGTTCTTC | CASSMTSGNAYEQFF
. | once | TRBJ2-7 | 13 | TRBV9 | TGTGCCAGCAGTCGGACAAGCTCCTACGAGCAGTACTTC | CASSRTSSYEQYF
. | . | TRBJ1-1 | 15 | TRBV27 | TGTGCCAGCAGTTACGCCAGGGGCGCGGGTACTGAAGCTTTCTTT | CASSYARGAGTEAFF
. | . | TRBJ1-5 | 13 | TRBV6-1 | TGTGCCAGCAATGAACAAGGGGCCAGGCCCCAGCATTTT | CASNEQGARPQHF
. | once | TRBJ2-1 | 15 | TRBV11-2 | TGTGCCAGCAGCTTAAACTTGGGGGGGCGGGATGAGCAGTTCTTC | CASSLNLGGRDEQFF
. | . | TRBJ2-1 | 11 | TRBV7-9 | TGTGCCAGCAGCTCAGGGGATGAGCAGTTCTTC | CASSSGDEQFF